This T cell receptor (beta chain) originates from a study of T-cell reconstitution after alpha-beta-depleted transplantation in children. It was with unique molecular identifiers that the TCRbeta library was prepared. TCRdb independently ran MiXCR on the PCR reads; one entry per CDR3 protein. Of around 600,000 distinct CDR3 sequences listed, around 16% were seen once; the top ten hold over 0.95%. This clonotype was counted a few times. V shed 2 bases and J shed 4 bases, with 11 bases lying between them. CDR3 size: 15 residues. This TCR was sampled from a human donor who donated a stem cell graft to a child with acute myeloid leukemia. The input for sequencing was PBMCs from the stem cell graft donor, taken from the stem cell graft. The chain uses TRBV12-3 or TRBV12-4 and TRBJ2-2, with D unclear. CDR3 region: CASSLSPFSTGELFF. The CDR3 DNA follows: TGTGCCAGCAGTTTAAGCCCCTTCAGCACCGGGGAGCTGTTTTTT.